This T cell receptor beta chain was documented in a study of CD8 T cells in ankylosing spondylitis. General observations from the study: CD8+ by phenotype, disease-linked clones were relatively rare in peripheral blood. Previously reported in reactive arthritis synovial fluid and blood were some of the motif variants.

The CDR3 has 15 residues. Trimming left V 4 bases short and J 2 bases short, with 15 bases between. Germline CDR1 SGHDT, CDR2 YYEEEE. This clonotype came up a few times. The antigen remains undetermined. Each CDR3 protein is one row after TCRdb ran MiXCR on the 5' RACE reads. The table has under 200,000 distinct CDR3 sequences, 10% to 15% seen once; the top ten hold roughly 11%. V usage is TRBV5-6 and J usage is TRBJ1-2; D gene uncertain. Sequenced: blood, either unsorted or a sorted T cell fraction (not recorded which). This clonotype was sampled from a female donor with ankylosing spondylitis or in good health (not recorded which). The chain's CDR3 is CASSPEPSSNYGYTF. The CDR3 region has the DNA TGTGCCAGCAGCCCCGAGCCTTCCTCAAACTATGGCTACACCTTC.